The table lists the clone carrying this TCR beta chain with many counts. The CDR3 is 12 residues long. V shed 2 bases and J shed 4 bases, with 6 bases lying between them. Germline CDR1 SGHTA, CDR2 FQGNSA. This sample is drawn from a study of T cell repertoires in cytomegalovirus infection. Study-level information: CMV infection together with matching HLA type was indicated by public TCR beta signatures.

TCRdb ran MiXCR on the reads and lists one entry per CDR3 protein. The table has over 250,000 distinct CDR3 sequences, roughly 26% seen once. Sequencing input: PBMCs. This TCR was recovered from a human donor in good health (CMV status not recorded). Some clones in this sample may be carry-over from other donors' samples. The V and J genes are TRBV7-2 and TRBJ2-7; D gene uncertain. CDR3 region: CASSLNLYEQYF. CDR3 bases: TGTGCCAGCAGCTTAAATTTGTACGAGCAGTACTTC.